This T cell receptor beta chain was documented in a study of naive and memory T cell subsets. Study-wide results and limits: In naive cells, over 90% of TCR sequences were seen only once.

From germline, CDR1 is SGHTA and CDR2 FQGTGA. The CDR3 is 14 amino acids. J gave up 9 bases and V 5 bases, and 9 bases lay outside the gene matches. This clonotype was picked up a small number of times. The antigen remains undetermined. Two oligonucleotides, mixed equimolar, formed the beta constant-region primer covering TRBC1 and TRBC2. TCRdb reprocessed the UMI-ligation and nested PCR reads via MiXCR and lists one record per CDR3 protein. The sample lists 70,000 to 95,000 distinct CDR3 sequences, more than 6.5% occurring once. CD4+ T cell IFNgamma after overnight CMV lysate exposure gave donor CMV status. CD4 T cells were positively selected, then CD8 T cells from the CD4-negative fraction.

The sequence was collected from a human donor in good health. Sequencing input: central memory CD4+ T cells from blood. V usage is TRBV7-3 and J usage is TRBJ2-1; 8 nucleotides match TRBD2. CDR3 nucleotide sequence: TGTGCCAGCAGCACCGGACTAGCAAGCAGTGAGCAGTTCTTC. Encoded protein: CASSTGLASSEQFF.